The next 14 T cell receptor beta chains were all read from a single sample in a study of cytomegalovirus exposure and HLA in healthy donors. The PCR used 60 Vbeta and 13 Jbeta primers. The data were produced by immunoSEQ multiplex PCR, yet TCRdb's version contains in-frame clones alone and is incomplete. This table has more than 140,000 clones, about 80% appearing once. The sample was PBMCs. The receptors were sampled from a male donor in good health and CMV-seronegative.

The gene calls are TRBV10-3 and TRBJ2-7, with 10 nucleotides matching TRBD1. CDR1 is ENHRY and CDR2 is SYGVKD in the germline V gene. The CDR3 extends over 16 amino acids. V trimming: 5 bases; J trimming: 5 bases; junction bases outside the gene matches: 12. CDR3 DNA sequence: TGTGCCATCAGTAACCTACAGGGACAGGGGCTGGACGAGCAGTACTTC. Encoded protein: CAISNLQGQGLDEQYF.

The chain couples TRBV25-1 to TRBJ1-1; weak D call: TRBD1 (5 bases). Germline loops: CDR1 MGHDK, CDR2 SYGVNS. Trimming pared 0 bases from V and 3 bases from J, leaving 14 bases between. The CDR3 runs 16 residues. In DNA form, the CDR3 reads TGTGCCAGCAGTGAATATGGGGGAGGTTTCGACACTGAAGCTTTCTTT. This codes for CASSEYGGGFDTEAFF.

The genes are TRBV2 and TRBJ2-1, with 9 bases identical to TRBD2. The germline V gene encodes CDR1 SNHLY and CDR2 FYNNEI. V was clipped by 5 bases and J by 1 base; unmatched bases: 18. The CDR3 is 20 residues long. The CDR3: CASSYPKRAGGPESYNEQFF. The DNA of the CDR3 is TGTGCCAGCAGTTACCCGAAGCGAGCGGGGGGCCCCGAATCCTACAATGAGCAGTTCTTC.

This clone was picked up a small number of times. V usage is TRBV9 and J usage is TRBJ2-3; 9 bases line up with TRBD2. The CDR3 spans 14 residues. Trimming cost V 3 bases and J 11 bases; bases outside gene matches: 10. CDR1 is SGDLS, CDR2 YYNGEE, per germline. CDR3: CASSDGRGGSGQYF. CDR3 nucleotides: TGTGCCAGCAGCGACGGGCGGGGGGGGTCGGGGCAGTATTTT.

The chain joins TRBV15 to TRBJ2-7, with 9 bases that match TRBD1. The V and J ends lost 0 bases and 5 bases, in that order; junction bases with no gene match: 5. Germline assignment: CDR1 LNHNV and CDR2 YYDKDF (reference sequence). The length of the CDR3 is 15 residues. Here the CDR3 DNA reads TGTGCCACCAGCAGAGACGGGGACAGGGTGGACGAGCAGTACTTC. It encodes CATSRDGDRVDEQYF.

The chain couples TRBV15 to TRBJ2-1; 11 nucleotides align to TRBD2. CDR1 and CDR2 from the germline V gene are LNHNV and YYDKDF (reference sequence). This CDR3 has 16 amino acids. The J segment lost 8 bases and the V segment lost 4 bases, leaving 10 bases of the junction unmatched. CDR3 nucleotide sequence: TGTGCCACCAGCACCCCGGGTAGCGGGAGGGCCGATGAGCAGTTCTTC. It translates to CATSTPGSGRADEQFF.

This chain joins TRBV9 and TRBJ1-1; the D is unclear. The CDR3 totals 12 residues. Germline-derived CDR1 and CDR2 are SGDLS and YYNGEE. Trimming took 0 bases from V and 7 from J, leaving 7 bases between them. The CDR3 sequence is CASSVDGGEAFF. CDR3 DNA sequence: TGTGCCAGCAGCGTAGACGGCGGTGAAGCTTTCTTT.

This clone was picked up a small number of times. V usage is TRBV9 and J usage is TRBJ1-2; D not certain. CDR1 and CDR2 (germline): SGDLS, YYNGEE. This CDR3 is 17 amino acids long. With 0 bases removed from V and 7 bases from J, the gap between germline ends came to 22 bases. The CDR3 protein is CASSVAPATQAVSGYTF. CDR3 nucleotides: TGTGCCAGCAGCGTAGCTCCGGCCACCCAGGCTGTGAGTGGCTACACCTTC.

The V gene is TRBV29-1, the J gene TRBJ2-3; 12 positions agree with TRBD1. CDR3 size: 17 residues. CDR1 is SQVTM and CDR2 is ANQGSEA in the germline V gene. J gave up 10 bases and V 5 bases, and 19 bases lay outside the gene matches. The CDR3 DNA is TGCAGCGTTTTTCCCGGGACAGGGGGCGCGGTAGCGCGTCCGCAGTATTTT. Residues: CSVFPGTGGAVARPQYF.

V and J are TRBV18 and TRBJ2-7; 10 bases fit TRBD1. The V gene's germline CDR1 is KGHSH and CDR2 LQKENI. The CDR3 extends over 15 amino acids. V lost 4 bases and J lost 2; bases outside the gene matches: 5. Here the CDR3 DNA reads TGTGCCAGCTCACGATTCGGGACAGGGGCCTACGAGCAGTACTTC. This sequence encodes CASSRFGTGAYEQYF.

About this clone: Other DNA variants within this sample encode the same CDR3. This sequence joins TRBV5-1 and TRBJ1-1; TRBD1 is a possible D gene (6 bases). Trimming removed 3 bases from V and 2 bases from J, with 8 bases in between. Germline V gene sequence: CDR1 SGHRS, CDR2 YFSETQ. The CDR3 spans 13 residues. The CDR3 region has the DNA TGCGCCAGCAGCTACAGGGAAAACACTGAAGCTTTCTTT. Translation gives CASSYRENTEAFF.

This sequence joins TRBV18 and TRBJ1-2; a possible D gene is TRBD1 (5 bases). Germline CDR1 reads KGHSH; CDR2 reads LQKENI. This CDR3 is 12 amino acids long. V lost 6 bases and J 8 bases, leaving 13 bases between the germline ends. CDR3 amino acids: CASSPQGQGYTF. CDR3 sequence (DNA): TGTGCCAGCTCGCCGCAGGGCCAAGGCTACACCTTC.

The chain recombines TRBV18 with TRBJ2-5; 12 bases fit TRBD2. The V segment lost 3 bases and the J segment 7 bases; nucleotides outside the gene matches: 9. The CDR3 is 16 amino acids. Germline CDR1 is KGHSH and CDR2 is LQKENI. This chain's CDR3 is CASSPRLAGGQRTQYF. In DNA form, the CDR3 reads TGTGCCAGCTCACCTCGCCTAGCGGGGGGGCAAAGGACCCAGTACTTC.

V gene TRBV10-3 combines with J gene TRBJ2-5, with 8 nucleotides matching TRBD2. The assigned J gene may be wrong: the sequence end matches TRBJ2-7 better. The CDR3 contains 13 residues. In germline, CDR1 is ENHRY, CDR2 SYGVKD. In nucleotides, the CDR3 is TGTGCCATCAGACGGGAGGGCCTCTACGAGCAGTACTTC. Its translation: CAIRREGLYEQYF.